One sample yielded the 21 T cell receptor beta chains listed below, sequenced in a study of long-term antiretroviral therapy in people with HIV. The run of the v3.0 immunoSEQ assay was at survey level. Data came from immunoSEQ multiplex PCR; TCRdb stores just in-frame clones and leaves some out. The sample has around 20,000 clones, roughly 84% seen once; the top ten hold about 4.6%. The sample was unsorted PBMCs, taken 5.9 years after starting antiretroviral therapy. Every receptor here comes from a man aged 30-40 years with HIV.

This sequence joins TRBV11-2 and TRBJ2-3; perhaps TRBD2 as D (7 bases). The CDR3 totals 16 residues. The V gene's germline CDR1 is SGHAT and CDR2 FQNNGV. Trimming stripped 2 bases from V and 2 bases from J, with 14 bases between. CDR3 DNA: TGTGCCAGCAGCTTAAGGGCGGGGGCAAACACAGATACGCAGTATTTT. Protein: CASSLRAGANTDTQYF.

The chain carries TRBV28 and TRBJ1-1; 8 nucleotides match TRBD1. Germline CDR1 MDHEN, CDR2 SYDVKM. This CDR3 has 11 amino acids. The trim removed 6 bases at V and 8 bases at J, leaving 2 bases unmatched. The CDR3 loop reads CASRWDREAFF. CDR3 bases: TGTGCCAGCAGATGGGACAGGGAAGCTTTCTTT.

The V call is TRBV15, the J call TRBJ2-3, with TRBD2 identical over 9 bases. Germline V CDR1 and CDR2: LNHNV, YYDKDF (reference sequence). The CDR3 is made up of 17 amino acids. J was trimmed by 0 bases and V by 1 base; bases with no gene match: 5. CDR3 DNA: TGTGCCACCAGCAGAGGACTAGCGGTATCTAGCACAGATACGCAGTATTTT. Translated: CATSRGLAVSSTDTQYF.

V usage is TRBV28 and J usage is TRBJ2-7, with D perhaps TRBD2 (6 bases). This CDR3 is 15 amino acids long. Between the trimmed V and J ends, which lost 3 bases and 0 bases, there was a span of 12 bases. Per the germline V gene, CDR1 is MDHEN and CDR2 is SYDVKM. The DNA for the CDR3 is TGTGCCAGCAGTTTCGGAGGGCCCGGCTCCTACGAGCAGTACTTC. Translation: CASSFGGPGSYEQYF.

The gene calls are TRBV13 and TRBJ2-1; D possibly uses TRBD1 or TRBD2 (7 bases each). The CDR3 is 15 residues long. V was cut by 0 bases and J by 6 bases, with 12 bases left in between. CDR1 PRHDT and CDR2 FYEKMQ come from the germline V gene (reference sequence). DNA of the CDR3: TGTGCCAGCAGCTTAGGCTCAGGGGGGGTCAATGAGCAGTTCTTC. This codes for CASSLGSGGVNEQFF.

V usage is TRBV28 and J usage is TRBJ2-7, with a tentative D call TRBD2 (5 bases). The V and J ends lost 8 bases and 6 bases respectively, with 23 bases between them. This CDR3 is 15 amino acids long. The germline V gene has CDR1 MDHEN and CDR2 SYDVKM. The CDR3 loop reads CASRASDGARGEQYF. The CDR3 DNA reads TGTGCCAGCCGAGCCTCGGACGGTGCTCGGGGCGAGCAGTACTTC.

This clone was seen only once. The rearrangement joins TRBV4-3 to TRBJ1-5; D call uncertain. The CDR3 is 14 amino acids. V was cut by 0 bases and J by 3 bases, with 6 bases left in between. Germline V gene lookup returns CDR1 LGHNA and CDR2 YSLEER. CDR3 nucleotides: TGCGCCAGCAGCCAAGACAGGTCCAATCAGCCCCAGCATTTT. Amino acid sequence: CASSQDRSNQPQHF.

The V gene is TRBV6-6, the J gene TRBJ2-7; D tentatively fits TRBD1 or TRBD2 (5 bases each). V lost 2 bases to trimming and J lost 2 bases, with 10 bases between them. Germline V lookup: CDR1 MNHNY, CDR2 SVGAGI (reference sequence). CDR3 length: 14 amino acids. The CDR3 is CASSYRDGAYEQYF. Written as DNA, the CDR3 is TGTGCCAGCAGTTACCGGGACGGGGCCTACGAGCAGTACTTC.

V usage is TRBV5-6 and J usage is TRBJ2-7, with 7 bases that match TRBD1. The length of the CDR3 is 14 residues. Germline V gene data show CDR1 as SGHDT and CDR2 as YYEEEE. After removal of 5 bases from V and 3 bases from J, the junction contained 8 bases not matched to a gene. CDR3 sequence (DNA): TGTGCCAGCAGGACCCGGGACAGATACTACGAGCAGTACTTC. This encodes CASRTRDRYYEQYF.

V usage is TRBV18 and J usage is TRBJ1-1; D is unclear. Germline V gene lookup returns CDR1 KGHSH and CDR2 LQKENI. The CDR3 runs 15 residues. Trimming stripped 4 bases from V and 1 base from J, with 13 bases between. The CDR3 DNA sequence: TGTGCCAGCTCACTCCGGGGATCGGAGAACACTGAAGCTTTCTTT. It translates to CASSLRGSENTEAFF.

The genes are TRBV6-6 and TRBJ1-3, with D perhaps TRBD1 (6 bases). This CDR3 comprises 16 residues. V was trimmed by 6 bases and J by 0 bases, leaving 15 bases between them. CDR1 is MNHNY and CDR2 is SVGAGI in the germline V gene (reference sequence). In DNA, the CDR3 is TGTGCCAGCAGACAGTTAACAGGGACCTCTGGAAACACCATATATTTT. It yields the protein CASRQLTGTSGNTIYF.

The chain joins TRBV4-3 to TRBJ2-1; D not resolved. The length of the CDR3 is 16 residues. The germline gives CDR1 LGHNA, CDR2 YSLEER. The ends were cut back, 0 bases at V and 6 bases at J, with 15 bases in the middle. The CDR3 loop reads CASSQDISIRSNEQFF. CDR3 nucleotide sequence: TGCGCCAGCAGCCAAGATATTAGCATTCGTTCCAATGAGCAGTTCTTC.

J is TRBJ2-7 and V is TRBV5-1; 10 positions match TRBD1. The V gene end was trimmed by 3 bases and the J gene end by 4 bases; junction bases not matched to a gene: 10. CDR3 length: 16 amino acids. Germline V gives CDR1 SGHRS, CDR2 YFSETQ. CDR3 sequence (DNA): TGCGCCAGCAGCTCCCTGGGACAGGGGCCTTCTTACGAGCAGTACTTC. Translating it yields CASSSLGQGPSYEQYF.

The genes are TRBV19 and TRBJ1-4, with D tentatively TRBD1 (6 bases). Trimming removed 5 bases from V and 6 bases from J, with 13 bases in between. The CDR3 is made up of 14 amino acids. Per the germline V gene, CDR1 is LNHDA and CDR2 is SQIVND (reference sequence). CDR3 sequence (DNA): TGTGCCAGTAGTGACACAGGGTCTGATGAAAAACTGTTTTTT. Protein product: CASSDTGSDEKLFF.

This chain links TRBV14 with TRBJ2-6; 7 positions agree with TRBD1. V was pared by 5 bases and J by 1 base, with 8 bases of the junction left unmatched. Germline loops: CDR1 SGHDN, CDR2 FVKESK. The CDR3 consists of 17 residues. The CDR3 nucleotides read TGTGCCAGCAGCACTCTACAGGGGATGTCTGGGGCCAACGTCCTGACTTTC. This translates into CASSTLQGMSGANVLTF.

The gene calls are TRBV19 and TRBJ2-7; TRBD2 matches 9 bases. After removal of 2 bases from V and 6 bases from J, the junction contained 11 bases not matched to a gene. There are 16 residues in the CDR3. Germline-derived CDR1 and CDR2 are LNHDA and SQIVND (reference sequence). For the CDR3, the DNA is TGTGCCAGTAGTATACGTCCGGCCAGCGGGGGGAGCGAGCAGTACTTC. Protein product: CASSIRPASGGSEQYF.

CDR3 bases: TGTGCCAGCAGCTTGGCCGAGATCTATGGCTACACCTTC. Translating gives CASSLAEIYGYTF. The V and J genes are TRBV5-6 and TRBJ1-2, with D unresolved. V lost 0 bases and J lost 4, with 7 bases in between. Germline V gives CDR1 SGHDT, CDR2 YYEEEE. CDR3 size: 13 residues.

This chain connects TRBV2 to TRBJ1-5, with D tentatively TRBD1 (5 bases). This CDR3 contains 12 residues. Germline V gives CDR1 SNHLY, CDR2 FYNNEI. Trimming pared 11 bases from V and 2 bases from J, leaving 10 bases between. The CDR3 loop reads CASDRGNQPQHF. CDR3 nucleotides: TGTGCCTCCGACAGAGGCAATCAGCCCCAGCATTTT. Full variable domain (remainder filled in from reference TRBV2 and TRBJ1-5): EPEVTQTPSHQVTQMGQEVILRCVPISNHLYFYWYRQILGQKVEFLVSFYNNEISEKSEIFDDQFSVERPDGSNFTLKIRSTKLEDSAMYFCASDRGNQPQHFGDGTRLSIL.

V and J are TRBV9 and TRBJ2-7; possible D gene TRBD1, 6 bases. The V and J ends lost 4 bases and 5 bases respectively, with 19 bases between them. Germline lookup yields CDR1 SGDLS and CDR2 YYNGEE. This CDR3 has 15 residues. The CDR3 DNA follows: TGTGCCAGCAGCCCCAGTAGGACAGACCGGGACGAGCAGTACTTC. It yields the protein CASSPSRTDRDEQYF.

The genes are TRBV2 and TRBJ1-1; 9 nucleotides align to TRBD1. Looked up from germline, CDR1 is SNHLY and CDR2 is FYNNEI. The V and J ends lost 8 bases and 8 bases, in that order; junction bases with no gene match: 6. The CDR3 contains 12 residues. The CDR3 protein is CASQQGAEEAFF. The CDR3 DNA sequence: TGTGCCAGCCAACAGGGGGCTGAGGAAGCTTTCTTT.

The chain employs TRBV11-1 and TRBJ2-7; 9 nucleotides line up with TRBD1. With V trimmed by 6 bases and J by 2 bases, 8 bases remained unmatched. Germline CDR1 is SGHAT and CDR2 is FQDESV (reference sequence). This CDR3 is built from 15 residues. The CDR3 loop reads CASRSPGQGTYEQYF. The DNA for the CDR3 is TGTGCCAGCAGGTCGCCGGGACAGGGTACCTACGAGCAGTACTTC.